This T cell receptor beta chain stems from a study of human T cells and chemical hapten exposure. The CDR3 is 10 residues long. The authors' processing: Counting gave a median of about 89,000 TCRs per sample, with values ranging from about 23,224 to 690,600. A single record per CDR3 protein comes from TCRdb applying MiXCR to the RACE reads. TCRdb, not the authors, supplied the V and J calls. The table shows about 85,000 distinct CDR3 sequences, with 8.5% occurring only once. The sample's time point: pre-sensitization, week 0. The treatment was: therapeutic diphenylcyclopropenone sensitization with weekly scalp DPC. This clonotype was recorded at least ten times.

Sequenced here: whole blood, sampled in connection with sensitization to the hapten diphenylcyclopropenone (DPC). The rearrangement links TRBV21-1 to TRBJ2-7; the table's D gene call, TRBD2, was not cross checked with the DNA. TRBV21-1 is a pseudogene locus. The receptor was derived from a man aged 40-50 years with alopecia areata. Some clones in this sample may be carry-over from other donors' samples. The CDR3 DNA reads TGTGCCAGCTGCATGACTAGGGCGTTCGTC. Protein: CASCMTRAFV.